The 30 T cell receptor beta chains below come from one sample, sequenced in a study of blood T cell repertoires in COVID-19. Data came from immunoSEQ multiplex PCR; TCRdb stores just in-frame clones and leaves some out. Here the sample spans roughly 70,000 clones, around 81% being singletons. Sequencing was carried out using peripheral blood. The receptor set was obtained from a woman aged 60-70 years with acute or convalescent COVID-19.

V gene TRBV7-9 combines with J gene TRBJ1-5; TRBD1 matches at 8 bases. Per the germline V gene, CDR1 is SEHNR and CDR2 is FQNEAQ (reference sequence). The V gene end was trimmed by 4 bases and the J gene end by 9 bases; junction bases not matched to a gene: 8. The CDR3 consists of 14 residues. This CDR3 is CASSSGQASGPQHF. The DNA for the CDR3 is TGTGCCAGCAGCTCGGGACAGGCTTCGGGGCCCCAGCATTTT.

This chain links TRBV5-6 with TRBJ2-5; 9 bases agree with TRBD1. J gave up 4 bases and V 4 bases, and 5 bases lay outside the gene matches. Germline V gene data show CDR1 as SGHDT and CDR2 as YYEEEE. The length of the CDR3 is 14 residues. The CDR3 region is CASSRTGDGETQYF. As DNA, the CDR3 is TGTGCCAGCAGCCGGACAGGGGATGGAGAGACCCAGTACTTC.

J is TRBJ2-7 and V is TRBV5-1, with 8 nucleotides matching TRBD2. V lost 4 bases, J lost 4 bases, and 10 bases stayed unmatched. Germline V gene data show CDR1 as SGHRS and CDR2 as YFSETQ. The CDR3 contains 15 residues. CDR3: CASSLRGGRVYEQYF. CDR3 coding DNA: TGCGCCAGCAGCCTACGGGGGGGAAGAGTATACGAGCAGTACTTC. Based on the CDR3 plus reference TRBV5-1 and TRBJ2-7, the full variable domain is KAGVTQTPRYLIKTRGQQVTLSCSPISGHRSVSWYQQTPGQGLQFLFEYFSETQRNKGNFPGRFSGRQFSNSRSEMNVSTLELGDSALYLCASSLRGGRVYEQYFGPGTRLTVT.

The chain is built from TRBV9 and TRBJ1-5; 7 nucleotides match TRBD1. Germline V lookup: CDR1 SGDLS, CDR2 YYNGEE. Trimming cost V 3 bases and J 3 bases; bases outside gene matches: 12. The CDR3 has 17 amino acids. The CDR3 DNA reads as TGTGCCAGCAGCGAGATGGACAGGCCAACTCTCAATCAGCCCCAGCATTTT. As protein: CASSEMDRPTLNQPQHF.

The J gene is TRBJ1-3, the V gene TRBV18; D gene uncertain. Germline V gene data show CDR1 as KGHSH and CDR2 as LQKENI. The CDR3 is 15 amino acids. V was pared by 3 bases and J by 0 bases, with 9 bases between. The CDR3 protein is CASSPDGNSGNTIYF. The CDR3 DNA follows: TGTGCCAGCTCACCCGACGGGAACTCTGGAAACACCATATATTTT.

The rearrangement links TRBV5-1 to TRBJ2-3, with a possible D match to TRBD2 (6 bases). This CDR3 comprises 13 residues. V shed 4 bases and J shed 6 bases, with 12 bases lying between them. Per germline, CDR1 SGHRS and CDR2 YFSETQ. The DNA of the CDR3 is TGCGCCAGCAGCCCCGGACGGGGGGATACGCAGTATTTT. It specifies CASSPGRGDTQYF.

V is TRBV6-5 and J is TRBJ1-1, with TRBD1 matching 12 bases. Germline-derived CDR1 and CDR2 are MNHEY and SVGAGI. This CDR3 has 15 amino acids. The ends lost 6 bases at V and 6 bases at J; junction bases unmatched: 8. Here the CDR3 reads CASRRDRGLVAEAFF. CDR3 nucleotides: TGTGCCAGCAGGCGGGACAGGGGGCTGGTAGCTGAAGCTTTCTTT.

The genes are TRBV5-1 and TRBJ1-2; no clear D. This CDR3 contains 13 residues. Germline CDR1 SGHRS, CDR2 YFSETQ. V was shortened by 4 bases and J by 6 bases, with 13 bases between the two germline ends. The CDR3 DNA reads as TGCGCCAGCAGCGGATTAACAGTACATGGCTACACCTTC. The encoded protein is CASSGLTVHGYTF.

The chain carries TRBV18 and TRBJ1-2; TRBD1 agrees at 9 bases. Per germline, CDR1 KGHSH and CDR2 LQKENI. V dropped 3 bases and J dropped 5; count of bases not matched to a gene: 7. The CDR3 runs 15 residues. The CDR3 DNA is TGTGCCAGCTCACCCGGGACAGGGCCATCTTATGGCTACACCTTC. Amino acid sequence: CASSPGTGPSYGYTF.

The V and J genes are TRBV12-3 or TRBV12-4 and TRBJ1-5, with 7 bases fitting TRBD1. The CDR3 loop spans 13 amino acids. The V gene end was trimmed by 5 bases and the J gene end by 7 bases; junction bases not matched to a gene: 5. The CDR3 nucleotides read TGTGCCAGCAGTCAGGGGGAACGGCAGCCCCAGCATTTT. The encoded protein is CASSQGERQPQHF.

The chain joins TRBV29-1 to TRBJ2-2, with D tentatively TRBD2 (5 bases). V was cut by 7 bases and J by 5 bases, with 14 bases left in between. Looked up from germline, CDR1 is SQVTM and CDR2 is ANQGSEA. The CDR3 loop spans 13 amino acids. CDR3 in amino acids: CSANPTGTGELFF. Here the CDR3 DNA reads TGCAGCGCCAACCCGACGGGGACCGGGGAGCTGTTTTTT.

This clone came up a few times. The V gene is TRBV30, the J gene TRBJ2-2, with 9 bases fitting TRBD1. V dropped 3 bases and J dropped 1; count of bases not matched to a gene: 0. CDR3 length: 14 amino acids. Germline assignment: CDR1 GTSNPN and CDR2 SVGIG (reference sequence). The CDR3, as DNA: TGTGCCTGGAGGGGACAGGGGAACACCGGGGAGCTGTTTTTT. Protein product: CAWRGQGNTGELFF.

The rearrangement uses TRBV24-1 and TRBJ2-2; 9 bases align to TRBD2. The germline V gene encodes CDR1 KGHDR and CDR2 SFDVKD. The CDR3 loop spans 17 amino acids. V trimming: 0 bases; J trimming: 8 bases; junction bases outside the gene matches: 9. The CDR3 loop reads CATSDLSSGDPVGELFF. CDR3 coding DNA: TGTGCCACCAGTGATTTGTCTAGCGGGGATCCAGTGGGGGAGCTGTTTTTT.

The CDR3 loop reads CASFLAGGFSYEQYF. DNA for the CDR3: TGTGCCAGCTTTTTAGCGGGGGGATTCTCCTACGAGCAGTACTTC. The chain uses TRBV7-2 and TRBJ2-7; 10 bases line up with TRBD2. Trimming took 8 bases from V and 0 from J; bases not matched to a gene: 7. The length of the CDR3 is 15 residues. Germline V gene lookup returns CDR1 SGHTA and CDR2 FQGNSA.

The chain is built from TRBV4-1 and TRBJ2-7, with 7 bases identical to TRBD2. Germline V lookup: CDR1 MGHRA, CDR2 YSYEKL. Trimming at V came to 3 bases and at J to 3 bases, leaving 8 bases not matched to a gene. The CDR3 consists of 15 residues. The CDR3 sequence: CASSHQNSGFYEQYF. In DNA, the CDR3 is TGCGCCAGCAGCCACCAAAATAGCGGGTTCTACGAGCAGTACTTC.

V and J are TRBV6-5 and TRBJ1-4; possibly TRBD1 for D (5 bases). The germline V gene has CDR1 MNHEY and CDR2 SVGAGI. The length of the CDR3 is 16 residues. V dropped 0 bases and J dropped 7 bases, with 15 bases sitting between them. The CDR3 region is CASSYSRQGGGEKLFF. The CDR3 DNA follows: TGTGCCAGCAGTTACTCAAGGCAGGGAGGAGGTGAAAAACTGTTTTTT.

This chain links TRBV27 with TRBJ2-3, with TRBD1 matching over 7 bases. Germline CDR1 MNHEY, CDR2 SMNVEV (reference sequence). With V trimmed by 5 bases and J by 2 bases, 4 bases remained unmatched. This CDR3 has 14 residues. The CDR3 is CASSRDRDTDTQYF. The CDR3 DNA follows: TGTGCCAGCAGTAGGGACAGAGACACAGATACGCAGTATTTT.

The chain recombines TRBV9 with TRBJ1-5, with D maybe TRBD1 (5 bases). V dropped 0 bases and J dropped 2 bases, with 9 bases sitting between them. Per the germline V gene, CDR1 is SGDLS and CDR2 is YYNGEE. CDR3 size: 15 residues. The CDR3, as DNA: TGTGCCAGCAGCGTAGGTCGGGGGGGCAATCAGCCCCAGCATTTT. Its protein product is CASSVGRGGNQPQHF. Based on the CDR3 plus reference TRBV9 and TRBJ1-5, the full variable domain is DSGVTQTPKHLITATGQRVTLRCSPRSGDLSVYWYQQSLDQGLQFLIQYYNGEERAKGNILERFSAQQFPDLHSELNLSSLELGDSALYFCASSVGRGGNQPQHFGDGTRLSIL.

The chain joins TRBV6-6 to TRBJ1-6; 7 nucleotides agree with TRBD1. The germline V gene has CDR1 MNHNY and CDR2 SVGAGI (reference sequence). V lost 6 bases to trimming and J lost 4 bases; unmatched junction nucleotides: 6. The CDR3 is 15 amino acids. The CDR3 region is CASSSGTEYNSPLHF. The DNA of the CDR3 is TGTGCCAGCAGCTCCGGGACAGAATATAATTCACCCCTCCACTTT.

The chain links TRBV5-1 to TRBJ1-2; TRBD1 matches at 9 bases. The CDR3 is made up of 14 amino acids. Germline V gene lookup returns CDR1 SGHRS and CDR2 YFSETQ. Trimming took 10 bases from V and 2 from J; bases not matched to a gene: 9. CDR3 sequence reads: CACRPGTGNYGYTF. DNA of the CDR3: TGCGCCTGCCGTCCCGGGACAGGGAACTATGGCTACACCTTC.

The chain employs TRBV18 and TRBJ1-1; D might be TRBD1 (5 bases). The CDR3 covers 13 residues. Germline V gene data show CDR1 as KGHSH and CDR2 as LQKENI. The ends were cut back, 4 bases at V and 3 bases at J, with 9 bases in the middle. CDR3 in amino acids: CASSQSRDTEAFF. The CDR3 nucleotides are TGTGCCAGCTCACAGAGCAGGGACACTGAAGCTTTCTTT. Full variable domain (rest looked up from reference TRBV18 and TRBJ1-1): NAGVMQNPRHLVRRRGQEARLRCSPMKGHSHVYWYRQLPEEGLKFMVYLQKENIIDESGMPKERFSAEFPKEGPSILRIQQVVRGDSAAYFCASSQSRDTEAFFGQGTRLTVV.

The J gene is TRBJ2-5, the V gene TRBV5-4; 12 bases line up with TRBD2. Per the germline V gene, CDR1 is SGHNT and CDR2 is YYREEE (reference sequence). The CDR3 runs to 16 residues. V was clipped by 4 bases and J by 3 bases; unmatched bases: 7. The CDR3 DNA follows: TGTGCCAGCAGCCACCCTAGCGGGGGGGCAGAAGAGACCCAGTACTTC. It codes for CASSHPSGGAEETQYF.

The chain combines TRBV5-6 with TRBJ1-2; tentative D call: TRBD1 (6 bases). Germline V lookup: CDR1 SGHDT, CDR2 YYEEEE. Trimming pared 4 bases from V and 8 bases from J, leaving 15 bases between. This CDR3 contains 13 residues. The CDR3 loop is CASSLEGVYGYTF. DNA for the CDR3: TGTGCCAGCAGCCTGGAGGGGGTCTACGGCTACACCTTC. Using reference TRBV5-6 and TRBJ1-2 for the parts outside the CDR3, the full variable domain is DAGVTQSPTHLIKTRGQQVTLRCSPKSGHDTVSWYQQALGQGPQFIFQYYEEEERQRGNFPDRFSGHQFPNYSSELNVNALLLGDSALYLCASSLEGVYGYTFGSGTRLTVV.

This clone was observed a few times. The chain joins TRBV12-5 to TRBJ2-7, with TRBD2 identical over 10 bases. Germline CDR1 and CDR2: LGHNT and FRNRAP. The CDR3 contains 13 residues. The ends lost 2 bases at V and 6 bases at J; junction bases unmatched: 1. The CDR3 region is CASGLSGGAEQYF. The CDR3 DNA follows: TGTGCTAGTGGTTTGAGCGGGGGGGCCGAGCAGTACTTC.

In its sample, this clone ranks as medium-sized. The chain employs TRBV6-5 and TRBJ2-7; 7 nucleotides align to TRBD2. Losses at the gene ends were 6 bases for V and 3 bases for J; bases not matched to a gene: 8. Germline V CDR1 and CDR2: MNHEY, SVGAGI. This CDR3 has 14 amino acids. CDR3 DNA: TGTGCCAGCAGGCAACTAGCGTGGGACTACGAGCAGTACTTC. This codes for CASRQLAWDYEQYF.

This sequence joins TRBV11-2 and TRBJ2-2, with 7 positions matching TRBD1. J gave up 9 bases and V 1 base, and 2 bases lay outside the gene matches. This CDR3 region has 13 residues. The germline CDR1 and CDR2 sequences are SGHAT and FQNNGV. The CDR3 coding sequence is TGTGCCAGCAGCTTAGGACAGGGAAGGGAGCTGTTTTTT. Protein product: CASSLGQGRELFF.

V and J are TRBV5-4 and TRBJ2-2; 7 positions match TRBD1. The CDR3 runs 15 residues. Germline loops: CDR1 SGHNT, CDR2 YYREEE (reference sequence). J gave up 4 bases and V 4 bases, and 7 bases lay outside the gene matches. The CDR3 nucleotides read TGTGCCAGCAGCCCGGACAGGTTATCCACCGGGGAGCTGTTTTTT. It encodes CASSPDRLSTGELFF. Variable domain in full (rest from reference TRBV5-4 and TRBJ2-2): ETGVTQSPTHLIKTRGQQVTLRCSSQSGHNTVSWYQQALGQGPQFIFQYYREEENGRGNFPPRFSGLQFPNYSSELNVNALELDDSALYLCASSPDRLSTGELFFGEGSRLTVL.

The chain has TRBV29-1 and TRBJ1-2, with 11 positions matching TRBD1. From germline, CDR1 is SQVTM and CDR2 ANQGSEA. The CDR3 has 14 amino acids. With 5 bases clipped from V and 4 bases from J, the junction kept 6 bases outside the gene matches. As DNA, the CDR3 is TGCAGCGTTTGGGACAGGGGGAGTATCTATGGCTACACCTTC. It is translated as CSVWDRGSIYGYTF.

The chain joins TRBV5-1 to TRBJ1-1, with D maybe TRBD1 (5 bases). V lost 4 bases and J lost 6, with 16 bases in between. The germline V gene has CDR1 SGHRS and CDR2 YFSETQ. This CDR3 comprises 14 residues. The chain's CDR3 is CASSRRIPGAEAFF. CDR3 coding DNA: TGCGCCAGCAGCCGGCGGATCCCGGGGGCTGAAGCTTTCTTT.

The chain recombines TRBV5-1 with TRBJ1-1, with D tentatively TRBD1 (6 bases). CDR1 is SGHRS and CDR2 is YFSETQ in the germline V gene. The CDR3 contains 15 residues. Trimming stripped 0 bases from V and 8 bases from J, with 17 bases between. The CDR3, as DNA: TGCGCCAGCAGCTTGGCGGACAGAGCCCAAGGCGAAGCTTTCTTT. Translating gives CASSLADRAQGEAFF.